This T cell receptor (beta chain) was observed in a study of OX40 agonist ivuxolimab in advanced cancers. About the research overall: Partial responses were achieved by three patients, one with hepatocellular carcinoma and two with cutaneous melanoma.

A note on this clone: No antigen is known for it.

Method: immunoSEQ multiplex PCR; TCRdb's copy keeps in-frame clones and lacks some. The table has approximately 89,000 clones, roughly nine tenths seen once. Study findings and constraints: Normalized T-cell clonal expansion was also low in a subset of nonresponders. Partial responders dosed at 0.1-3.0 mg/kg displayed clonal expansion ranking among the lowest. Mean expanded clone counts were higher in CD8+ than CD4+ T cells.

Germline-derived CDR1 and CDR2 are SEHNR and FQNEAQ (reference sequence). This CDR3 region has 13 residues. Trimming pared 5 bases from V and 1 base from J, leaving 8 bases between. Sequencing was performed on CD4+ or CD8+ T cells sorted from blood, taken in a trial of the OX40 agonist ivuxolimab. This TCR came from an adult with an advanced solid tumor such as melanoma, head and neck, liver or kidney cancer. The chain links TRBV7-9 to TRBJ2-5; a possible D gene is TRBD1 (5 bases). CDR3: CASSQDIQETQYF. The CDR3 nucleotides are TGTGCCAGCAGCCAGGACATCCAAGAGACCCAGTACTTC.